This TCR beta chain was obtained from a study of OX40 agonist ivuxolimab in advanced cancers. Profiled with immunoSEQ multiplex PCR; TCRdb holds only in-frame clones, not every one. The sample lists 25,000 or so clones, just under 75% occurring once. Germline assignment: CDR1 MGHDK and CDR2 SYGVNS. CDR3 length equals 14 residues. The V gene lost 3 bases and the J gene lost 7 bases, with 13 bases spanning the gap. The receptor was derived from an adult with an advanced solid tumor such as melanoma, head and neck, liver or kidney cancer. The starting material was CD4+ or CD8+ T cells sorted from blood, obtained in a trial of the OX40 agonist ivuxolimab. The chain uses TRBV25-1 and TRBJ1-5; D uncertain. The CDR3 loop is CASSDSGESQPQHF. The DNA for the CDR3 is TGTGCCAGCAGTGATAGCGGGGAATCACAGCCCCAGCATTTT.